The 24 T cell receptor beta chains listed next were all sequenced from one sample in a study of T cells in women clearing cervical HPV infection. The data were produced by immunoSEQ multiplex PCR, yet TCRdb's version contains in-frame clones alone and is incomplete. The sample is made up of some 30,000 clones, and the top ten hold 3% to 3.5% of it. The sample comprised blood buffy coat. The source is a woman between 18 and 70 years old with a cervical HPV16 infection that either progressed to CIN3+ or cleared (not recorded which).

On this clone: The CDR3 end lies 3 residues beyond the end of the read and is filled in from the germline J gene. V is TRBV30 and J is TRBJ1-1; 7 nucleotides agree with TRBD1. From germline, CDR1 is GTSNPN and CDR2 SVGIG (reference sequence). The CDR3 has 15 residues. Losses at the gene ends were 5 bases for V and 1 base for J; bases not matched to a gene: 10. CDR3 DNA, as far as it was read: TGTGCCTGGTGCAGGAGGGGGCGAGGGAACACTGAA. As protein: CAWCRRGRGNTE. The full CDR3 sequence reads CAWCRRGRGNTEAFF.

About this clone: The read ends 3 residues early relative to the CDR3; the germline J gene fills the gap. The V call is TRBV18, the J call TRBJ1-1; the D gene is possibly TRBD1 (6 bases). V shed 4 bases and J shed 4 bases, with 13 bases lying between them. The V gene's germline CDR1 is KGHSH and CDR2 LQKENI. The CDR3 contains 14 residues. CDR3 DNA, as far as it was read: TGTGCCAGCTCACTAGCTACAGGGTTCACTGAA. Its translation: CASSLATGFTE. The whole CDR3 reads CASSLATGFTEAFF.

As for this clone: The read ends 3 residues before the CDR3 terminus; that terminus is restored from the germline J gene. The chain combines TRBV11-3 with TRBJ2-5; 7 bases map to TRBD1. Germline CDR1 SGHNT, CDR2 YENEEA. With 1 base clipped from V and 2 bases from J, the junction kept 1 base outside the gene matches. The CDR3 is 14 residues long. The CDR3 here is CASSLGGQQETQYF. The sequenced CDR3 bases are TGTGCCAGCAGCTTAGGGGGACAGCAAGAGACC.

Note on this clone: The CDR3 end falls 3 residues outside the read, so it is completed with the germline J gene. The chain has TRBV19 and TRBJ2-2; D is perhaps TRBD1 (5 bases). Germline loops: CDR1 LNHDA, CDR2 SQIVND (reference sequence). The CDR3 contains 15 residues. CDR3 protein: CASSIGLSGANVLFF. The DNA read from the CDR3 is TGTGCCAGTAGTATAGGACTCTCTGGGGCCAACGTG.

Comment on this clone: Read coverage stops 3 residues before the CDR3 terminus; the germline J gene supplies the remainder. V is TRBV2 and J is TRBJ1-6, with TRBD1 identical over 8 bases. CDR3 length: 15 amino acids. The V gene's germline CDR1 is SNHLY and CDR2 FYNNEI. V dropped 8 bases and J dropped 6; count of bases not matched to a gene: 9. The CDR3 spells CASGVTGQGNSPLHF. The CDR3 bases that were read are TGTGCCAGCGGAGTGACCGGACAGGGTAATTCACCC.

Comments on this clone: The CDR3 end falls 3 residues outside the read, so it is completed with the germline J gene. This chain links TRBV2 with TRBJ1-1, with D possibly being TRBD1 (6 bases). The CDR3 has 14 amino acids. V lost 7 bases, J lost 2 bases, and 14 bases lay in between. The germline V gene encodes CDR1 SNHLY and CDR2 FYNNEI. The CDR3 loop is CASTWAGANTEAFF. The CDR3 DNA, read in part, is TGTGCCAGCACCTGGGCAGGGGCCAACACTGAA. The full variable domain, rest sourced from reference TRBV2 and TRBJ1-1, is EPEVTQTPSHQVTQMGQEVILRCVPISNHLYFYWYRQILGQKVEFLVSFYNNEISEKSEIFDDQFSVERPDGSNFTLKIRSTKLEDSAMYFCASTWAGANTEAFFGQGTRLTVV.

Worth noting for this clone: The read stops 3 residues short of the end of the CDR3; the missing end is completed from the germline J gene. The chain employs TRBV30 and TRBJ1-4; D possibly corresponds to TRBD1 (6 bases). Germline V gene sequence: CDR1 GTSNPN, CDR2 SVGIG (reference sequence). The CDR3 is 13 residues long. The DNA read from the CDR3 is TGTGCCTGGAGGAACAGGGAAAGTTCACCA. This gives the protein CAWRNRESSP. The full-length CDR3 reads as CAWRNRESSPLFF.

As to this clone: The read falls 3 residues short of the CDR3 end, and the missing part is taken from the germline J gene. The genes are TRBV12-5 and TRBJ1-1; 9 bases line up with TRBD1. Unmatched junction bases numbered 10, after V lost 2 bases and J lost 6 bases. The CDR3 spans 16 residues. Germline V lookup: CDR1 LGHNT, CDR2 FRNRAP. The CDR3 spells CASGLKPGDRVAEAFF. CDR3 DNA, as far as it was read: TGTGCTAGTGGTTTGAAACCCGGGGACAGGGTCGCTGAA.

About this clone: The read falls 3 residues short of the CDR3 end, and the missing part is taken from the germline J gene. This chain joins TRBV11-2 and TRBJ1-1; perhaps TRBD1 as D (6 bases). Germline-derived CDR1 and CDR2 are SGHAT and FQNNGV. V was trimmed by 4 bases and J by 0 bases, leaving 12 bases between them. The CDR3 has 15 amino acids. CDR3 residues: CASSSRTAMNTEAFF. Incomplete CDR3 DNA: TGTGCCAGCAGCTCCAGGACAGCTATGAACACTGAA.

In the case of this clone: The sequence runs out 3 residues before the end of the CDR3; the remainder is reconstructed from the germline J gene. J is TRBJ1-2 and V is TRBV18; D is perhaps TRBD1 (5 bases). CDR3 size: 14 residues. Germline V gene sequence: CDR1 KGHSH, CDR2 LQKENI. The CDR3 is CASSPVAGDYDYTF. The DNA read from the CDR3 is TGTGCCAGCTCACCAGTAGCGGGGGACTACGAC. The full variable domain, with the rest looked up from reference TRBV18 and TRBJ1-2, is NAGVMQNPRHLVRRRGQEARLRCSPMKGHSHVYWYRQLPEEGLKFMVYLQKENIIDESGMPKERFSAEFPKEGPSILRIQQVVRGDSAAYFCASSPVAGDYDYTFGSGTRLTVV.

The CDR3 sequence is CASTSKSGDAYEQYF. The sequenced part of the CDR3 DNA is TGCGCCAGCACCTCGAAGAGCGGGGATGCCTACGAG. The chain has TRBV5-1 and TRBJ2-7; 7 nucleotides line up with TRBD2. The read halts 3 residues ahead of the CDR3 end, with the missing end drawn from the germline J gene. V dropped 6 bases and J dropped 2; count of bases not matched to a gene: 11. Germline values: CDR1 SGHRS, CDR2 YFSETQ. The CDR3 consists of 15 residues.

To note about this clone: The read comes to an end 3 residues before the CDR3 does, leaving the germline J gene to fill in the end. The V and J genes are TRBV18 and TRBJ1-2; 7 bases match TRBD1. The germline gives CDR1 KGHSH, CDR2 LQKENI. The CDR3 has 18 residues. V lost 0 bases to trimming and J lost 4 bases; unmatched junction nucleotides: 14. The CDR3 DNA, read in part, is TGTGCCAGCTCACCACCCTTACGTTCGACAGGGATAATCTATGGC. It is translated as CASSPPLRSTGIIYG. The complete CDR3 reads CASSPPLRSTGIIYGYTF.

On this clone: The CDR3 goes on 3 residues after the read ends, and that part is filled in from the germline J gene. The J gene is TRBJ2-3, the V gene TRBV7-2, with 7 bases aligning to TRBD1. The V gene's germline CDR1 is SGHTA and CDR2 FQGNSA. V lost 5 bases to trimming and J lost 8 bases; unmatched junction nucleotides: 13. CDR3 length: 15 amino acids. The part of the CDR3 DNA that was read is TGTGCCAGCAGCCAACGTAACAGGGGAATCGGTACG. Protein: CASSQRNRGIGT. The whole CDR3 sequence reads CASSQRNRGIGTQYF.

Of note for this clone: The read falls 3 residues short of the CDR3 end, and the missing part is taken from the germline J gene. V usage is TRBV9 and J usage is TRBJ2-2; 10 bases are shared with TRBD2. Looked up from germline, CDR1 is SGDLS and CDR2 is YYNGEE. This CDR3 has 18 residues. Trimming removed 0 bases from V and 1 base from J; junction bases left unmatched: 6. Partial CDR3 DNA: TGTGCCAGCAGCGTAGCTACCGGGACTAGCGTGAACACCGGGGAG. It codes for CASSVATGTSVNTGE. The CDR3 reads in full as CASSVATGTSVNTGELFF.

In the case of this clone: The CDR3 extends 3 residues past the end of the read, so its final part is completed from the germline J gene. The genes are TRBV19 and TRBJ1-5; 10 positions agree with TRBD1. The germline V gene encodes CDR1 LNHDA and CDR2 SQIVND (reference sequence). The CDR3 loop spans 15 amino acids. The trim removed 6 bases at V and 3 bases at J, leaving 5 bases unmatched. CDR3 DNA (partial): TGTGCCAGTAGCCCGGACAGGGGGTTCAATCAGCCC. Protein product: CASSPDRGFNQP. In full, the CDR3 is CASSPDRGFNQPQHF.

With respect to this clone: The sequenced fragment ends 3 residues before the CDR3 boundary, so the rest is inferred from the germline J gene. The chain joins TRBV5-5 to TRBJ1-2, with D maybe TRBD1 (5 bases). V lost 0 bases to trimming and J lost 1 base, with 7 bases between them. The CDR3 is 14 residues long. Germline V gene data show CDR1 as SGHKS and CDR2 as YYEKEE (reference sequence). The part of the CDR3 DNA that was read is TGTGCCAGCAGCTTGGGGGGCCTTAACTATGGC. Translation: CASSLGGLNYG. The full-length CDR3 reads as CASSLGGLNYGYTF.

As to this clone: The CDR3 extends 3 residues past the end of the read, so its final part is completed from the germline J gene. The V gene is TRBV20-1, the J gene TRBJ1-2, with D maybe TRBD1 (5 bases). CDR1 is DFQATT and CDR2 is SNEGSKA in the germline V gene (reference sequence). CDR3 length equals 15 residues. The covered CDR3 bases are TGCAGTGCGACACTAGCGGGGGGGAACTACAATGAC. This translates into CSATLAGGNYND. The entire CDR3 protein reads CSATLAGGNYNDYTF.

A note on this clone: The read comes to an end 3 residues before the CDR3 does, leaving the germline J gene to fill in the end. This sequence joins TRBV19 and TRBJ1-4; TRBD1 matches 7 bases. This CDR3 comprises 15 residues. Germline CDR1 reads LNHDA; CDR2 reads SQIVND (reference sequence). The covered CDR3 bases are TGTGCCAGTAGCCAACAGGGGACATATAATTCACCA. Its protein is CASSQQGTYNSP. The complete CDR3 sequence is CASSQQGTYNSPLFF.

As to this clone: Read coverage stops 3 residues before the CDR3 terminus; the germline J gene supplies the remainder. This rearrangement joins TRBV2 to TRBJ2-2, with TRBD1 as a possible D gene (5 bases). CDR3 length equals 16 residues. The germline V gene has CDR1 SNHLY and CDR2 FYNNEI. CDR3 DNA, as far as it was read: TGTGCCAGCAGTGAAATATTTAGGGGCGGTAATGAAAAG. Its protein is CASSEIFRGGNEK. The complete CDR3 protein is CASSEIFRGGNEKLFF.

In regard to this clone: The read terminates 3 residues before the CDR3 end, so the remaining end is supplied by the germline J gene. The J gene is TRBJ1-6, the V gene TRBV7-2; D is uncertain. The CDR3 is 15 residues long. The germline gives CDR1 SGHTA, CDR2 FQGNSA. V shed 5 bases and J shed 7 bases, with 15 bases lying between them. CDR3 amino acids: CASSPGRGRNSPLHF. CDR3 DNA (partial): TGTGCCAGCAGCCCCGGGCGGGGTCGGAATTCACCC.

On this clone: From the germline J gene comes the end of the CDR3, since the read stops 3 residues before it. J is TRBJ2-7 and V is TRBV5-5; 7 bases map to TRBD1. The CDR3 is 14 residues long. The ends lost 4 bases at V and 6 bases at J; junction bases unmatched: 10. The germline V gene has CDR1 SGHKS and CDR2 YYEKEE (reference sequence). The CDR3 bases that were read are TGTGCCAGCAGCCCGGACAGGCCGGGTGGCGAG. Its protein product is CASSPDRPGGE. The full CDR3 protein is CASSPDRPGGEQYF.

To note about this clone: The read ends 3 residues early relative to the CDR3; the germline J gene fills the gap. The V call is TRBV7-8, the J call TRBJ2-3; 9 nucleotides match TRBD2. The CDR3 consists of 13 residues. CDR1 is SGHVS, CDR2 FQNEAQ, per germline. CDR3 DNA, as far as it was read: TGTGCCAGCAGCTTGACTAGCGGAAGGACG. Translating it yields CASSLTSGRT. The whole CDR3 protein is CASSLTSGRTQYF.

About this clone: The CDR3 end falls 3 residues outside the read, so it is completed with the germline J gene. This chain uses TRBV7-2 with TRBJ2-2; TRBD1 aligns across 9 bases. CDR3 length: 15 amino acids. The V gene's germline CDR1 is SGHTA and CDR2 FQGNSA. The sequenced part of the CDR3 DNA is TGTGCCAGCAGCACAGGGACAGGGCGGGGTTCACCG. Its translation is CASSTGTGRGSP. The whole CDR3 protein reads CASSTGTGRGSPLFF.

As to this clone: The CDR3 extends 3 residues past the end of the read, so its final part is completed from the germline J gene. V gene TRBV5-1 combines with J gene TRBJ1-6; TRBD1 might be the D (5 bases). From germline, CDR1 is SGHRS and CDR2 YFSETQ. V shed 1 base and J shed 10 bases, with 12 bases lying between them. The CDR3 has 14 residues. The DNA read from the CDR3 is TGCGCCAGCAGCTTGTCGGGGGGGGTCTCACCC. The encoded protein is CASSLSGGVSP. The CDR3, in full, reads CASSLSGGVSPLHF.